This TCR beta chain was sequenced in a study of blood T cells in healthy people across ages. Combining a sample-barcoded 5' primer with a J-beta primer mix, a second PCR ran for roughly 6 to 11 cycles. TCRdb reprocessed the 5' RACE reads with MiXCR, giving one entry per CDR3 protein. This table holds approximately 810,000 distinct CDR3 sequences, around 28% found once. Trimming removed 3 bases at V and 11 bases at J, with 22 bases between. The germline V gene has CDR1 LGHDT and CDR2 YNNKEL (reference sequence). The CDR3 runs to 15 residues. Overall study findings and caveats: Researchers judged that diversity estimates from one million T cells fell short of true values. Leaving the PBMCs unsorted stopped any conclusive comparison of naive versus antigen-experienced cells. Observed TCR beta diversity per million T cells went down as age went up. This fall followed a roughly linear course with age. Shifts in expanded clonotypes may have been confounded by donor CMV status, which was unknown.

For this clonotype: The antigen remains unidentified.

This chain joins TRBV3-1 and TRBJ2-5; no firm D call. The sample consisted of blood. This TCR came from a woman of 80 years or more in good health. CDR3 in amino acids: CASSQKRNIAGEQYF. The CDR3 coding sequence is TGTGCCAGCAGCCAGAAAAGGAACATCGCAGGTGAGCAGTACTTC.